The present T cell receptor beta chain was sequenced within a study of OX40 agonist ivuxolimab in advanced cancers. Background on the study: Partial responses were observed in three patients, of whom one had hepatocellular carcinoma and two had cutaneous melanoma. The study, taken as a whole, reports: At doses 0.1 to 3.0 mg/kg, CD4+ and CD8+ clones expanded.

V gave up 6 bases and J gave up 8 bases, with 25 bases separating them. CDR1 is PRHDT, CDR2 FYEKMQ, per germline (reference sequence). This CDR3 has 16 amino acids. Clones were read by immunoSEQ multiplex PCR, and TCRdb kept only the in-frame ones, dropping some. Among around 46,000 clones listed, approximately 85% were seen once. Worth noting for this clone: What it binds is not known.

The TCR sequence derives from an adult with an advanced solid tumor such as melanoma, head and neck, liver or kidney cancer. The specimen was CD4+ or CD8+ T cells sorted from blood, collected in a trial of the OX40 agonist ivuxolimab. The J gene is TRBJ1-2, the V gene TRBV13, with D tentatively TRBD1 (6 bases). CDR3 nucleotide sequence: TGTGCCAGCAGTCACCAGACAGTTACAGGGAAATACGGCTACACCTTC. Translated, it gives CASSHQTVTGKYGYTF. The complete variable domain, with remaining parts taken from reference TRBV13 and TRBJ1-2, reads AAGVIQSPRHLIKEKRETATLKCYPIPRHDTVYWYQQGPGQDPQFLISFYEKMQSDKGSIPDRFSAQQFSDYHSELNMSSLELGDSALYFCASSHQTVTGKYGYTFGSGTRLTVV.